A selection of T cell receptor beta chains follows, all from one sample in a study of blood T cell repertoires in COVID-19. Some clones are missing from TCRdb's copy, which holds only in-frame ones; the method was immunoSEQ multiplex PCR. Of about 100,000 clones in the sample, approximately 80% were seen once. Specimen: peripheral blood. The receptors stem from a man aged 50 to 59 with active or convalescent COVID-19. Each CDR3 is given with its conserved first and last residue. D genes are given only for firm matches. Expanded clones get a size class; other rows say once, few or many, or leave the size out.

d_call,v_call,j_call,clone_size,cdr3_aa,cdr3_nt
NA,TRBV5-6,TRBJ2-4,NA,CASSRRTEALAKNIQYF,TGTGCCAGCAGTCGTCGAACGGAGGCACTAGCCAAAAACATTCAGTACTTC
TRBD2,TRBV7-2,TRBJ2-3,NA,CASSFRLAGVSDTQYF,TGTGCCAGCAGCTTTCGACTAGCGGGAGTGTCAGATACGCAGTATTTT
TRBD2,TRBV3-1/TRBV3-2,TRBJ2-7,once,CASSLWTSGSVYEQYF,TGTGCCAGCAGCCTCTGGACTAGCGGGAGCGTGTACGAGCAGTACTTC
TRBD1,TRBV5-8,TRBJ1-2,NA,CASSIQQGSGYTF,TGTGCCAGCAGCATTCAACAGGGGAGTGGCTACACCTTC
NA,TRBV11-3,TRBJ2-2,NA,CASRPTQTTGELFF,TGTGCCAGCAGACCGACTCAAACAACCGGGGAGCTGTTTTTT
NA,TRBV7-3,TRBJ2-2,NA,CASSPDLSGELFF,TGTGCCAGCAGCCCGGACTTGTCCGGGGAGCTGTTTTTT
NA,TRBV28,TRBJ2-1,NA,CASTGHSYNEQFF,TGTGCCAGCACCGGACACTCCTACAATGAGCAGTTCTTC
NA,TRBV6-5,TRBJ2-7,NA,CASRSPGSPSYEQYF,TGTGCCAGCAGAAGCCCCGGGTCTCCCAGCTACGAGCAGTACTTC
TRBD1,TRBV2,TRBJ1-1,few,CASSAGTGGSRGSEAFF,TGTGCCAGCAGTGCCGGGACAGGGGGCTCCCGGGGGTCTGAAGCTTTCTTT
NA,TRBV27,TRBJ1-3,NA,CASSLSGAAGNTIYF,TGTGCCAGCAGTTTAAGTGGGGCAGCGGGAAACACCATATATTTT
TRBD1,TRBV4-2,TRBJ1-6,NA,CASSPPAPGGSPLHF,TGTGCCAGCAGCCCCCCGGCCCCAGGGGGTTCACCCCTCCACTTT
NA,TRBV3-1/TRBV3-2,TRBJ1-1,NA,CASSRGGTEAFF,TGTGCCAGCAGCCGAGGGGGCACTGAAGCTTTCTTT
TRBD2,TRBV18,TRBJ2-5,NA,CASSPSGNTGTRGETQYF,TGTGCCAGCTCTCCTAGTGGGAACACCGGGACTAGGGGTGAGACCCAGTACTTC
NA,TRBV5-1,TRBJ2-1,NA,CASSYSGTYNEQFF,TGCGCCAGCAGCTATAGCGGAACCTACAATGAGCAGTTCTTC
NA,TRBV4-1,TRBJ1-5,NA,CASSQLWGGKPQHF,TGCGCCAGCAGCCAGTTATGGGGGGGGAAGCCCCAGCATTTT
NA,TRBV6-4,TRBJ1-1,NA,CASSDGTYTEAFF,TGTGCCAGCAGTGACGGGACATACACTGAAGCTTTCTTT
TRBD2,TRBV5-4,TRBJ2-1,NA,CASSLLIGLAYNEQFF,TGTGCCAGCAGCTTATTGATAGGACTAGCCTACAATGAGCAGTTCTTC
NA,TRBV11-2,TRBJ1-4,NA,CASSLFSGEKLFF,TGTGCCAGCAGCCTTTTCAGCGGTGAAAAACTGTTTTTT
NA,TRBV2,TRBJ2-1,NA,CASSVGTQVLSFF,TGTGCCAGCTCCGTGGGGACACAAGTCCTATCGTTCTTC
TRBD1,TRBV28,TRBJ1-5,NA,CASSLPPGQGYQPQHF,TGTGCCAGCAGTTTACCGCCGGGACAGGGGTATCAGCCCCAGCATTTT
NA,TRBV11-2,TRBJ1-5,NA,CASSLGGGRQPQHF,TGTGCCAGCAGCTTAGGGGGGGGGCGTCAGCCCCAGCATTTT
TRBD1,TRBV29-1,TRBJ2-1,NA,CSVNGQGGNEQFF,TGCAGCGTCAACGGACAGGGGGGCAATGAGCAGTTCTTC
TRBD1,TRBV30,TRBJ1-5,NA,CAWTAGTGGNQPQHF,TGTGCCTGGACCGCGGGGACAGGGGGTAATCAGCCCCAGCATTTT
NA,TRBV18,TRBJ2-7,NA,CASSPPTTAAYEQYF,TGTGCCAGCTCACCACCGACGACAGCCGCCTACGAGCAGTACTTC
NA,TRBV10-1,TRBJ2-1,few,CASSESGHNEQFF,TGCGCCAGCAGTGAGAGCGGGCACAATGAGCAGTTCTTC
TRBD1,TRBV30,TRBJ2-3,NA,CAWSVRTGSTDTQYF,TGTGCCTGGAGTGTACGGACAGGTAGCACAGATACGCAGTATTTT
NA,TRBV2,TRBJ1-5,NA,CASSDKPQMNQPQHF,TGTGCCAGCAGTGATAAACCACAAATGAATCAGCCCCAGCATTTT
TRBD2,TRBV6-5,TRBJ2-3,NA,CASKTGGGTTDTQYF,TGTGCCAGCAAAACGGGAGGGGGTACCACAGATACGCAGTATTTT
NA,TRBV7-9,TRBJ1-1,NA,CASTTRVLPEAFF,TGTGCCAGCACCACACGGGTGTTGCCTGAAGCTTTCTTT
NA,TRBV28,TRBJ1-6,NA,CASSPPQQLPNSPLHF,TGTGCCAGCAGTCCCCCCCAACAGCTTCCTAATTCACCCCTCCACTTT
NA,TRBV19,TRBJ1-3,once,CASSPQTDQNTIYF,TGTGCCAGTAGTCCCCAGACAGACCAAAACACCATATATTTT
NA,TRBV21-1,TRBJ2-7,NA,CASEGTSGSSYEQYF,TGTGCCAGCGAGGGGACTAGCGGGAGCTCCTACGAGCAGTACTTC
NA,TRBV3-1/TRBV3-2,TRBJ2-2,few,CASSQTDTGELFF,TGTGCCAGCAGCCAGACAGACACCGGGGAGCTGTTTTTT
TRBD1,TRBV28,TRBJ2-7,NA,CASSRGTGFIHEQYF,TGTGCCAGCAGCCGCGGGACAGGGTTTATCCACGAGCAGTACTTC
TRBD1,TRBV2,TRBJ2-2,NA,CASSRTGMVTGELFF,TGTGCCAGCAGTCGGACAGGGATGGTTACCGGGGAGCTGTTTTTT
TRBD1,TRBV4-1,TRBJ2-5,NA,CASSQPAGQETGTQYF,TGCGCCAGCAGCCAACCGGCGGGACAGGAGACTGGGACCCAGTACTTC
TRBD1,TRBV7-3,TRBJ2-7,few,CASSLGTAPYEQYF,TGTGCCAGCAGCTTAGGGACAGCGCCCTACGAGCAGTACTTC
NA,TRBV10-3,TRBJ2-1,NA,CAISESYVGNEQFF,TGTGCCATCAGTGAGTCGTACGTCGGCAATGAGCAGTTCTTC
NA,TRBV11-3,TRBJ2-4,NA,CASSSGWERKNIQYF,TGTGCCAGCAGCTCCGGTTGGGAGCGCAAAAACATTCAGTACTTC
NA,TRBV5-5,TRBJ1-1,NA,CASRYTGSTEAFF,TGTGCCAGCAGATATACAGGGAGCACTGAAGCTTTCTTT
TRBD2,TRBV30,TRBJ2-1,NA,CAWTREGEQFF,TGTGCCTGGACACGGGAGGGTGAGCAGTTCTTC
TRBD1,TRBV18,TRBJ1-1,NA,CASSPGGDSGTEAFF,TGTGCCAGCTCACCAGGTGGGGACAGTGGCACTGAAGCTTTCTTT
TRBD2,TRBV5-1,TRBJ2-2,once,CASSLRSSGSGATGELFF,TGCGCCAGCAGCTTGCGCTCTAGCGGGAGCGGGGCCACCGGGGAGCTGTTTTTT
NA,TRBV27,TRBJ1-4,NA,CASSLLGLPDEKLFF,TGTGCCAGCAGTTTATTGGGACTGCCCGATGAAAAACTGTTTTTT
TRBD2,TRBV7-8,TRBJ2-3,NA,CASSLRLAGVADTQYF,TGTGCCAGCAGCTTGAGACTAGCGGGAGTCGCAGATACGCAGTATTTT
TRBD2,TRBV27,TRBJ2-1,NA,CASSLGLANEQFF,TGTGCCAGCAGTTTAGGACTAGCCAATGAGCAGTTCTTC
NA,TRBV7-3,TRBJ2-2,NA,CASRWGPSNGELFF,TGTGCCAGCAGGTGGGGGCCCTCGAACGGGGAGCTGTTTTTT
NA,TRBV28,TRBJ2-7,NA,CASSLGQTYEQYF,TGTGCCAGCAGTTTAGGGCAGACCTACGAGCAGTACTTC
NA,TRBV5-1,TRBJ1-1,NA,CASSMEQGNTEAFF,TGCGCCAGCAGCATGGAACAGGGCAACACTGAAGCTTTCTTT